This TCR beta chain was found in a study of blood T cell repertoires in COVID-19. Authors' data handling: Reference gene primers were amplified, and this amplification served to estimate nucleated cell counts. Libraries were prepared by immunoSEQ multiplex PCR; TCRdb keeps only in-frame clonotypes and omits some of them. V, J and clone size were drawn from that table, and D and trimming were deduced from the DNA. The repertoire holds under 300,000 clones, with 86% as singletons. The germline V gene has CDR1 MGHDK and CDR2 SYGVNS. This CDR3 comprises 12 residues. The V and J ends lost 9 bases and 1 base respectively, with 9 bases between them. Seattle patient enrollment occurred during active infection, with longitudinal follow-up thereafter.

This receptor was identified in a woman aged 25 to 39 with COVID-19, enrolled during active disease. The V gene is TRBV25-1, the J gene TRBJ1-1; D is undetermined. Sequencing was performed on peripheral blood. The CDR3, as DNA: TGTGCCAGTTGGCAGTCGAACACTGAAGCTTTCTTT. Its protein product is CASWQSNTEAFF.